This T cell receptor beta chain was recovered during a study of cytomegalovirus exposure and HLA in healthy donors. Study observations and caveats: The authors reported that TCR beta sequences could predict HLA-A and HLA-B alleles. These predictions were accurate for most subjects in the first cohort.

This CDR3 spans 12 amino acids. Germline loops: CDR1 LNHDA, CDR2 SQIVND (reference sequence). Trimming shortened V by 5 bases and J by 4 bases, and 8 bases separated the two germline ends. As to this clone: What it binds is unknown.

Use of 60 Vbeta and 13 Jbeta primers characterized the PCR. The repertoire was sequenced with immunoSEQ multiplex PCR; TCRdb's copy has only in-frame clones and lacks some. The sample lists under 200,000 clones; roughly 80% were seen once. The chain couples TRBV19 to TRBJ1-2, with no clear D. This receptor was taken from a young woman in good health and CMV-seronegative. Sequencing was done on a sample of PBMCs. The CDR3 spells CASSYTAYGYTF. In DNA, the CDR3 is TGTGCCAGTAGTTACACAGCCTATGGCTACACCTTC.